This T cell receptor beta chain was sequenced during a study of human thymus T cells. Broader study findings: Thymic repertoires of unrelated individuals were reported in related research to overlap highly. Thymic and blood repertoires showed apparently biased V and J gene usage.

The repertoire was sequenced with immunoSEQ multiplex PCR; TCRdb's copy has only in-frame clones and lacks some. The sample has under 150,000 clones; more than 90% are singletons. The CDR3 is 15 amino acids. CDR1 and CDR2 (germline): LNHDA, SQIVND (reference sequence). The germline V and J ends were trimmed by 5 bases and 10 bases, with 18 bases remaining between them. As for this clone: Its antigen is unidentified.

Resections that were taken during corrective heart surgery supplied the thymus tissue. Healthy Finnish infants undergoing corrective surgery for congenital heart defects provided the donor material. This chain joins TRBV19 and TRBJ1-6; D unresolved. Sequences were obtained from thymus tissue. The TCR sequence derives from a boy under two years old with a congenital heart defect but otherwise immunologically healthy. CDR3 in amino acids: CASSPPGPGGSPLHF. Here the CDR3 DNA reads TGTGCCAGTAGTCCTCCGGGCCCCGGTGGGTCACCCCTCCACTTT.